This TCR beta chain was sequenced for a study of Graves' ophthalmopathy and Graves' hyperthyroidism. On the study more broadly: In this cohort's terms, stable hyperthyroidism meant no ophthalmopathy by 18 months of follow-up.

Regarding the study as a whole: Ophthalmopathy cases were distinguished from stable hyperthyroidism by a 13-signature model, reaching 85% to 90% sensitivity and about 81% specificity. Thyroid clonotypes that were expanded above 0.001 frequency mostly also appeared in blood.

Germline CDR1 MNHEY, CDR2 SVGEGT. This CDR3 has 14 amino acids. V was cut by 2 bases and J by 4 bases, with 11 bases left in between. The authors amplified TCR beta CDR3 regions, and they did so from RNA transcripts for repertoire sequencing. HTBI primers were employed in first-round RT-PCR, then a second-round multiplex PCR followed. TCRdb reanalysed the multiplex PCR reads using MiXCR and keeps one entry per CDR3 protein. The sample lists about 1.1 million distinct CDR3 sequences; about two fifths were seen once. Remarks on this clonotype: What it binds is unknown.

The sequenced sample was peripheral blood or thyroid tissue (not recorded which). The sequence was obtained from an adult man with Graves' hyperthyroidism. The rearrangement links TRBV6-2 or TRBV6-3 to TRBJ1-1; D not resolved. The CDR3 is CASSYVAGRTEAFF. The CDR3 bases are TGTGCCAGCAGTTACGTGGCGGGTCGCACTGAAGCTTTCTTT.